The clone carrying this T cell receptor (beta chain) was seen only a few times. Its antigen remains unknown. CDR1 and CDR2 (germline): SGHVS, FQNEAQ. The CDR3 loop spans 19 amino acids. V shed 2 bases and J 1 base; nucleotides not matched to a gene: 10. Unique molecular identifiers were incorporated during preparation of the TCRbeta library. Using its own MiXCR run on the PCR reads, TCRdb lists one record per CDR3 protein. The sample has roughly 310,000 distinct CDR3 sequences, approximately 23% seen once. This sample was included in a study of T-cell reconstitution after alpha-beta-depleted transplantation in children. Whole-study findings and limits: T cells produced anew were the main source of T-cell counts and diversity one year after transplant.

This receptor was obtained from a male patient aged 10 to 17 who had a stem cell transplant for acute lymphoblastic leukemia, so the T cells may come from the graft donor. Sequences were derived from PBMCs, mostly from graft donor cells, sampled 180 days after TCRalphabeta/CD19-depleted stem cell transplant. The rearrangement links TRBV7-8 to TRBJ1-5; 11 bases line up with TRBD1. DNA of the CDR3: TGTGCCAGCAGCTTACTCGGACAGGGGGCGAAAGACAGCAATCAGCCCCAGCATTTT. Protein product: CASSLLGQGAKDSNQPQHF.